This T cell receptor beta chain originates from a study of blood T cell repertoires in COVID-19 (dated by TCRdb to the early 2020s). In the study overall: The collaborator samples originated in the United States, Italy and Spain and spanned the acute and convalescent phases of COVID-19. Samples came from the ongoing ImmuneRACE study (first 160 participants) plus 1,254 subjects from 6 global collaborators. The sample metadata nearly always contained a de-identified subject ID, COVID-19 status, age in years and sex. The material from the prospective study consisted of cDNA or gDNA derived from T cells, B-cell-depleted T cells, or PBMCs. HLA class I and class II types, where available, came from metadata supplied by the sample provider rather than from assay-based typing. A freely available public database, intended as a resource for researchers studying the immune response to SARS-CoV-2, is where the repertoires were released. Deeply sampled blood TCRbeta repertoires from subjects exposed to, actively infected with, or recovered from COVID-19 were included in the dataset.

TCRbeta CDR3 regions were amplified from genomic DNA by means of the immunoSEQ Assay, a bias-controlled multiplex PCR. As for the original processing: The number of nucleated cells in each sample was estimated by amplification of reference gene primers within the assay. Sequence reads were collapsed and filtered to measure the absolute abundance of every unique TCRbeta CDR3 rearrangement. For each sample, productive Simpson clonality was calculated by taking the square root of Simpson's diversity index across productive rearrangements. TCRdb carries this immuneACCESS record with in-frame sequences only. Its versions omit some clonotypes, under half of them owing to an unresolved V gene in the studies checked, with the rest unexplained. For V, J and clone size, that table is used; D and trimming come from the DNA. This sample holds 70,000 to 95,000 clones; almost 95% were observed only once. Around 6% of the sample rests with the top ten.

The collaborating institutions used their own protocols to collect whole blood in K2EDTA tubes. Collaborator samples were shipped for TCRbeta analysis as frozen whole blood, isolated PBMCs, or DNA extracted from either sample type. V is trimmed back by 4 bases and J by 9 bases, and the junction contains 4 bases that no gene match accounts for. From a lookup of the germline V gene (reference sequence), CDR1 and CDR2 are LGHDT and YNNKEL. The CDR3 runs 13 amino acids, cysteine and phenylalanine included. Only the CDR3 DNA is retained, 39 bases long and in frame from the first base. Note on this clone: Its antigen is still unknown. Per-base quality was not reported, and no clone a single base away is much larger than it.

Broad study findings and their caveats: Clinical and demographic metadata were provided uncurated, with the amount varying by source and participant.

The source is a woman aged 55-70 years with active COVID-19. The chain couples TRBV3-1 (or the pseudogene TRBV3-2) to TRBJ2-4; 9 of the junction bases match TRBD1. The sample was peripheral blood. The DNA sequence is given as TGTGCCAGCAGCCTGGGACAGGGTGGCATTCAGTACTTC. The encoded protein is CASSLGQGGIQYF.